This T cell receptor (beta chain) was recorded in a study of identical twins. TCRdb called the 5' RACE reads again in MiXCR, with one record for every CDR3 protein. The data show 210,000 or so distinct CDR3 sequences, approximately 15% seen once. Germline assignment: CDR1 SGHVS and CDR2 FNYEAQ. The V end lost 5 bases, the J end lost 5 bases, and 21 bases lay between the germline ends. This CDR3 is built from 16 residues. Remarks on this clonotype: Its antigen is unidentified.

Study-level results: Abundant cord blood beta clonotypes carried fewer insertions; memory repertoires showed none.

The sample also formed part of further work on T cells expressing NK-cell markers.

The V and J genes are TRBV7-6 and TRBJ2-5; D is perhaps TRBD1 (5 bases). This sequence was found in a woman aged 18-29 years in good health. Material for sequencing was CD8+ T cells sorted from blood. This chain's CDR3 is CASSPRIGQGQETQYF. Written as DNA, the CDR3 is TGTGCCAGCAGCCCTAGAATTGGCCAGGGTCAGGAGACCCAGTACTTC.